This T cell receptor beta chain was sequenced for a study of PD-L1 blockade in urothelial cancer. The overall study: Prior chemotherapy ranged from 0 to 3 regimens per patient. Blood analysis occurred 3 weeks (second dose) and 6 weeks after treatment start.

The CDR3 consists of 14 residues. Trimming shortened V by 6 bases and J by 7 bases, and 21 bases separated the two germline ends. In germline, CDR1 is SQVTM, CDR2 ANQGSEA. Time point in this sample: peripheral blood 6 weeks after treatment start. It was locally advanced or metastatic urothelial carcinoma that patients had. Peripheral blood mononuclear cells were collected from every patient before and during treatment, yielding between 1 and 8 samples per patient. Method: immunoSEQ multiplex PCR; TCRdb's copy keeps in-frame clones and lacks some. Here the sample spans 41,000 or so clones, about 88% being singletons.

This clonotype originated in a man in his sixties or seventies with urothelial cancer. The chain carries TRBV29-1 and TRBJ1-1; no clear D gene. This sample comprised PBMCs, obtained around atezolizumab (anti-PD-L1) treatment. In DNA, the CDR3 is TGCAGCGTCCTTCAGCGGGCAGCTAGTAATGAAGCTTTCTTT. As protein: CSVLQRAASNEAFF.